A selection of T cell receptor beta chains follows, all from one sample in a study of graft-versus-host responses after intestinal transplantation. Generated by immunoSEQ multiplex PCR, the TCRdb table keeps only in-frame clones and is missing some. Of more than 70,000 clones in the sample, about 90% were seen once. No antigen has been identified for these receptors. Specimen: unstimulated CD4+ T cells sorted from spleen or lymph node cells, collected before intestinal transplant. Receptors originate from a human donor who received an intestinal transplant. Each CDR3 is given with its conserved first and last residue. A D gene is named only where the DNA matches it firmly. Only some rows state a clone size, as once, few, many or a class for expanded clones.

j_gene | d_gene | v_gene | abundance | CDR3nt | CDR3aa
TRBJ1-1 | NA | TRBV5-4 | NA | TGTGCCAGCAGCTCCGACCGGGGGGACACTGAAGCTTTCTTT | CASSSDRGDTEAFF
TRBJ1-1 | NA | TRBV5-1 | NA | TGCGCCAGCAGCTTGGCCGACAGGCTCCGGGAAGCTTTCTTT | CASSLADRLREAFF
TRBJ1-4 | TRBD1 | TRBV4-1 | few | TGCGCCAGCAGCCAAGAGGGGGACAGGGGGAATGAAAAACTGTTTTTT | CASSQEGDRGNEKLFF
TRBJ2-3 | TRBD2 | TRBV9 | NA | TGTGCCAGCAGCCAGACTAGCGGGCCCCCAGATACGCAGTATTTT | CASSQTSGPPDTQYF
TRBJ2-5 | NA | TRBV4-2 | NA | TGTGCCAGCAGCCAAGATCCGGGGTATGGTAGGGAGACCCAGTACTTC | CASSQDPGYGRETQYF
TRBJ2-1 | NA | TRBV10-2 | NA | TGCGCCAGCAGTCTCTCCCCTCCAGATGAGCAGTTCTTC | CASSLSPPDEQFF
TRBJ2-4 | TRBD2 | TRBV6-1 | once | TGTGCCAGCAGTGATATAGTTGGGGAGGGGCTTTCCAAAAACATTCAGTACTTC | CASSDIVGEGLSKNIQYF
TRBJ1-2 | TRBD1 | TRBV18 | NA | TGTGCCAGCTCACCATCGACAGGGTCGCGATATGGCTACACCTTC | CASSPSTGSRYGYTF
TRBJ2-7 | NA | TRBV20-1 | NA | TGCAGTGCTAGATCCACGGTTGAGCAGTACTTC | CSARSTVEQYF
TRBJ1-2 | NA | TRBV6-4 | NA | TGTGCCAGCAGTGGGGGCCCTAGGGATGGCTACACCTTC | CASSGGPRDGYTF
TRBJ1-1 | NA | TRBV6-1 | NA | TGTGCCAGCAGTGCCGGGCCCCCCGGACAGCGCCCCACTGAAGCTTTCTTT | CASSAGPPGQRPTEAFF
TRBJ1-6 | NA | TRBV6-5 | few | TGTGCCAGCAGTTACTCGAGAGGTATTCATAATTCACCCCTCCACTTT | CASSYSRGIHNSPLHF
TRBJ2-5 | NA | TRBV6-5 | NA | TGTGCCAGCAGGAGGGGGTTTGGAGAGACCCAGTACTTC | CASRRGFGETQYF
TRBJ2-4 | TRBD1 | TRBV5-4 | once | TGTGCCAGCAGCCCAAAGACAGGGAGCCAAAACATTCAGTACTTC | CASSPKTGSQNIQYF
TRBJ1-5 | NA | TRBV5-6 | NA | TGTGCCAGCAGCTTCCGGGCAGGGGAGCAGCCCCAGCATTTT | CASSFRAGEQPQHF
TRBJ2-5 | TRBD2 | TRBV29-1 | NA | TGCAGCGGTTCGAGCGGGGGAGAGACCCAGTACTTC | CSGSSGGETQYF
TRBJ2-5 | NA | TRBV5-1 | NA | TGCGCCAGCAGCGCTCCCACAGGGTCAGGGGAGACCCAGTACTTC | CASSAPTGSGETQYF